This TCR beta chain was retrieved from a study of blood T cell repertoires in COVID-19. Turning to the study itself: The United States, Italy and Spain were the sources of the acute and convalescent COVID-19 samples. Sources were T cells, B-cell-depleted T cells, or PBMCs; the material itself was cDNA or gDNA.

Measured with immunoSEQ multiplex PCR; TCRdb has only the in-frame clones, and not every one. The table has about 260,000 clones, more than 80% seen once. The CDR3 totals 16 residues. The J segment lost 0 bases and the V segment lost 0 bases, leaving 2 bases of the junction unmatched. CDR1 is LGHDT and CDR2 is YNNKEL in the germline V gene (reference sequence). Recruitment covered 20 to 25 US areas and drew participants whose ages spanned roughly 18 to 100 years. Cohort assignment relied on participant-reported clinical history. This sequence was found in a woman under 40 with acute COVID-19. Sequences were obtained from PBMCs or T cells enriched from blood (not recorded which). V gene TRBV3-1 (or the pseudogene TRBV3-2) combines with J gene TRBJ1-3, with 7 positions matching TRBD1. The CDR3 bases are TGTGCCAGCAGCCAAGAGGGACAGACCTCTGGAAACACCATATATTTT. This gives the protein CASSQEGQTSGNTIYF.